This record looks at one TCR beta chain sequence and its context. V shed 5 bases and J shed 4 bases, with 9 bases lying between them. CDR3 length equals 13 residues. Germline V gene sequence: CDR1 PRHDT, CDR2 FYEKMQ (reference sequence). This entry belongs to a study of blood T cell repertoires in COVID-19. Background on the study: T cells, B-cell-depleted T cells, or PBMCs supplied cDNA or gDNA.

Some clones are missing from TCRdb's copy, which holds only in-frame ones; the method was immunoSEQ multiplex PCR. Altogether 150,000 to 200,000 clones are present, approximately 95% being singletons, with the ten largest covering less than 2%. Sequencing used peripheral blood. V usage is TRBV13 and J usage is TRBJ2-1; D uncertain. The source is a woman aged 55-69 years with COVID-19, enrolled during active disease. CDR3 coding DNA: TGTGCCAGCAGCCCCGCGGTATACAATGAGCAGTTCTTC. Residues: CASSPAVYNEQFF.